This is a list of T cell receptor beta chains from one sample in a study of Ad26.COV2.S vaccination and SARS-CoV-2 variants. Repertoires were generated with immunoSEQ multiplex PCR, while TCRdb's copy carries only in-frame clones and drops some. Counted here are approximately 410,000 clones, 85% to 90% occurring once; the ten biggest clones make up approximately 4%. Sequenced material: peripheral blood, taken in a trial of Ad26.COV2.S vaccine versus placebo. Source of these receptors: a person between 18 and 65 years old who received the Ad26.COV2.S COVID-19 vaccine or a placebo. The CDR3 runs from the conserved cysteine through the conserved F or W. A D gene is named only where the DNA matches it firmly. A row's size may be missing; if present it is once, few, many or a size class.

V: TRBV3-1/TRBV3-2; D: TRBD1; size: .; J: TRBJ2-7; CDR3: CASSQGDRLYEQYF; DNA: TGTGCCAGCAGCCAGGGGGACAGGCTCTACGAGCAGTACTTC
V: TRBV7-3; D: TRBD2; size: .; J: TRBJ2-1; CDR3: CASSLPGTSFNEQFF; DNA: TGTGCCAGCAGCTTGCCCGGGACTAGCTTCAATGAGCAGTTCTTC
V: TRBV5-6; D: TRBD1; size: .; J: TRBJ2-7; CDR3: CASSHLRQGVNEQYF; DNA: TGTGCCAGCAGTCACTTGCGGCAGGGGGTCAACGAGCAGTACTTC
V: TRBV7-2; D: TRBD2; size: .; J: TRBJ2-5; CDR3: CASSAYGGTYQETQYF; DNA: TGTGCCAGCAGCGCCTACGGGGGGACGTACCAAGAGACCCAGTACTTC
V: TRBV9; D: TRBD2; size: .; J: TRBJ2-1; CDR3: CASSASGEQFF; DNA: TGTGCCAGCAGCGCTAGCGGGGAGCAGTTCTTC
V: TRBV21-1; D: .; size: .; J: TRBJ2-3; CDR3: CASSKVSVDGAQDTQYF; DNA: TGTGCCAGCAGCAAAGTGTCGGTAGACGGGGCACAAGATACGCAGTATTTT
V: TRBV5-1; D: .; size: .; J: TRBJ1-4; CDR3: CASSMGAGTNNEKLFF; DNA: TGCGCCAGCAGCATGGGGGCCGGGACAAATAATGAAAAACTGTTTTTT
V: TRBV6-2/TRBV6-3; D: .; size: .; J: TRBJ1-3; CDR3: CASSYSTHPRDTIYF; DNA: TGTGCCAGCAGTTACTCGACGCACCCCAGGGACACCATATATTTT
V: TRBV7-9; D: .; size: few; J: TRBJ1-6; CDR3: CASSLGSKSSPLHF; DNA: TGTGCCAGCAGCTTAGGTAGTAAATCTTCACCCCTCCACTTT
V: TRBV9; D: .; size: .; J: TRBJ2-1; CDR3: CASSVGLGSSYNEQFF; DNA: TGTGCCAGCAGCGTAGGATTGGGGAGCTCCTACAATGAGCAGTTCTTC
V: TRBV5-1; D: TRBD2; size: .; J: TRBJ2-2; CDR3: CASSLNPGTITGELFF; DNA: TGCGCCAGCAGCTTGAACCCCGGGACTATCACCGGGGAGCTGTTTTTT
V: TRBV5-8; D: .; size: .; J: TRBJ1-3; CDR3: CASSWAGASGNTIYF; DNA: TGTGCCAGCAGCTGGGCGGGGGCCTCTGGAAACACCATATATTTT
V: TRBV7-6; D: TRBD1; size: .; J: TRBJ1-2; CDR3: CASSLGTGGADGYTF; DNA: TGTGCCAGCAGCTTAGGGACAGGGGGCGCCGATGGCTACACCTTC
V: TRBV5-1; D: .; size: .; J: TRBJ1-1; CDR3: CASTIQGLTNTEAFF; DNA: TGCGCCAGCACGATTCAGGGGCTCACGAACACTGAAGCTTTCTTT
V: TRBV5-8; D: TRBD1; size: .; J: TRBJ1-4; CDR3: CASSLIDRANEKLFF; DNA: TGTGCCAGCAGTCTTATCGACAGGGCTAATGAAAAACTGTTTTTT
V: TRBV7-2; D: .; size: .; J: TRBJ2-7; CDR3: CASSLAYKAYEQYF; DNA: TGTGCCAGCAGCTTAGCCTACAAGGCCTACGAGCAGTACTTC
V: TRBV9; D: .; size: .; J: TRBJ1-3; CDR3: CASSVGWGNTIYF; DNA: TGTGCCAGCAGCGTAGGATGGGGAAACACCATATATTTT
V: TRBV1; D: .; size: .; J: TRBJ1-5; CDR3: CTSSQPGTELNQPQHF; DNA: TGCACCAGCAGCCAACCCGGGACAGAGCTCAATCAGCCCCAGCATTTT
V: TRBV29-1; D: TRBD2; size: .; J: TRBJ2-1; CDR3: CSVEDAGGVYNEQFF; DNA: TGCAGCGTTGAAGATGCGGGGGGGGTCTACAATGAGCAGTTCTTC
V: TRBV7-2; D: .; size: .; J: TRBJ1-3; CDR3: CASSLSGGGSGNTIYF; DNA: TGTGCCAGCAGCTTAAGCGGTGGCGGCTCTGGAAACACCATATATTTT
V: TRBV2; D: .; size: .; J: TRBJ2-7; CDR3: CASSGGEAYEQYF; DNA: TGTGCCAGCAGTGGCGGGGAAGCCTACGAGCAGTACTTC
V: TRBV5-4; D: .; size: .; J: TRBJ1-6; CDR3: CASSNSDTSGQKRYSPLHF; DNA: TGTGCCAGCAGTAACTCTGATACTTCGGGACAAAAGAGGTATTCACCCCTCCACTTT
V: TRBV25-1; D: .; size: .; J: TRBJ2-2; CDR3: CASTRSPGELFF; DNA: TGTGCCAGCACCCGAAGTCCCGGGGAGCTGTTTTTT
V: TRBV18; D: TRBD1; size: few; J: TRBJ2-1; CDR3: CASSQDRAKEQFF; DNA: TGTGCCAGCTCACAAGACAGGGCAAAGGAGCAGTTCTTC
V: TRBV5-1; D: .; size: .; J: TRBJ2-3; CDR3: CASSFGTDTQYF; DNA: TGCGCCAGCAGCTTCGGCACAGATACGCAGTATTTT
V: TRBV2; D: TRBD1; size: once; J: TRBJ1-6; CDR3: CASKPTGPNSPLHF; DNA: TGTGCCAGCAAGCCGACAGGGCCGAATTCACCCCTCCACTTT
V: TRBV6-2/TRBV6-3; D: .; size: .; J: TRBJ1-6; CDR3: CASSTVDPSSYNSPLHF; DNA: TGTGCCAGCAGTACGGTCGACCCGAGCTCCTATAATTCACCCCTCCACTTT
V: TRBV10-2; D: TRBD1; size: few; J: TRBJ1-3; CDR3: CASSEGGQGASGNTIYF; DNA: TGCGCCAGCAGTGAGGGGGGACAGGGGGCGTCTGGAAACACCATATATTTT
V: TRBV4-3; D: TRBD1; size: .; J: TRBJ1-2; CDR3: CASSQGQMVYGYTF; DNA: TGCGCCAGCAGCCAGGGACAGATGGTCTATGGCTACACCTTC
V: TRBV6-6; D: TRBD1; size: .; J: TRBJ1-2; CDR3: CASSLDRGNSLRVNNYGYTF; DNA: TGTGCCAGCAGCCTGGACAGGGGGAATTCTCTTCGTGTAAATAACTATGGCTACACCTTC
V: TRBV10-3; D: .; size: .; J: TRBJ2-5; CDR3: CAIKGRLQETQYF; DNA: TGTGCCATCAAAGGACGGTTGCAAGAGACCCAGTACTTC
V: TRBV29-1; D: .; size: .; J: TRBJ1-2; CDR3: CSVERQDGYTF; DNA: TGCAGCGTCGAGAGACAGGACGGCTACACCTTC
V: TRBV14; D: .; size: once; J: TRBJ1-2; CDR3: CASSRPKDFYGYTF; DNA: TGTGCCAGCAGCCGGCCCAAGGACTTCTATGGCTACACCTTC
V: TRBV21-1; D: .; size: .; J: TRBJ2-3; CDR3: CASSKALRGQSTDTQYF; DNA: TGTGCCAGCAGCAAAGCGCTGAGGGGACAAAGCACAGATACGCAGTATTTT
V: TRBV6-1; D: .; size: .; J: TRBJ1-4; CDR3: CASSETWVDSHEKLFF; DNA: TGTGCCAGCAGTGAAACTTGGGTGGACAGCCATGAAAAACTGTTTTTT
V: TRBV5-1; D: .; size: .; J: TRBJ2-5; CDR3: CASSLRDQETQYF; DNA: TGCGCCAGCAGCTTGAGGGACCAAGAGACCCAGTACTTC
V: TRBV4-3; D: .; size: .; J: TRBJ2-7; CDR3: CASSQANGNADSYSYEQYF; DNA: TGCGCCAGCAGCCAAGCAAACGGTAATGCGGACAGTTACTCCTACGAGCAGTACTTC
V: TRBV9; D: .; size: .; J: TRBJ1-2; CDR3: CASSVTPGVDYGYTF; DNA: TGTGCCAGCAGCGTAACCCCCGGCGTCGACTATGGCTACACCTTC
V: TRBV13; D: .; size: .; J: TRBJ2-7; CDR3: CASSLGRGRQQYF; DNA: TGTGCCAGCAGCTTGGGCCGGGGACGCCAGCAGTACTTC
V: TRBV5-1; D: TRBD1; size: .; J: TRBJ2-2; CDR3: CASSLDGQGATGELFF; DNA: TGCGCCAGCAGCTTGGACGGCCAGGGGGCAACCGGGGAGCTGTTTTTT
V: TRBV7-2; D: .; size: .; J: TRBJ2-5; CDR3: CASSLLPGHKGETQYF; DNA: TGTGCCAGCAGCTTACTACCGGGACATAAAGGAGAGACCCAGTACTTC
V: TRBV7-9; D: TRBD1; size: .; J: TRBJ2-7; CDR3: CASRHGQELLSREQYF; DNA: TGTGCCAGCAGACACGGACAGGAGCTTCTATCGAGAGAGCAGTACTTC
V: TRBV5-4; D: .; size: .; J: TRBJ2-3; CDR3: CASSPETSTDTQYF; DNA: TGTGCCAGCAGCCCAGAGACTTCCACAGATACGCAGTATTTT
V: TRBV4-2; D: TRBD1; size: .; J: TRBJ2-6; CDR3: CASSQGTGDSGANVLTF; DNA: TGTGCCAGCAGCCAGGGGACAGGGGACTCTGGGGCCAACGTCCTGACTTTC
V: TRBV6-6; D: .; size: .; J: TRBJ1-3; CDR3: CASSSIESGNTIYF; DNA: TGTGCCAGCAGCTCCATTGAATCTGGAAACACCATATATTTT
V: TRBV7-2; D: .; size: .; J: TRBJ2-7; CDR3: CASTSLAGEQYF; DNA: TGTGCCAGCACTTCCCTAGCAGGCGAGCAGTACTTC
V: TRBV11-3; D: .; size: .; J: TRBJ2-3; CDR3: CASSPNTPYYTQYF; DNA: TGTGCCAGCAGCCCCAATACCCCGTACTATACGCAGTATTTT
V: TRBV27; D: .; size: once; J: TRBJ1-1; CDR3: CASRRQEYTEAFF; DNA: TGTGCCAGCAGGAGGCAGGAATACACTGAAGCTTTCTTT